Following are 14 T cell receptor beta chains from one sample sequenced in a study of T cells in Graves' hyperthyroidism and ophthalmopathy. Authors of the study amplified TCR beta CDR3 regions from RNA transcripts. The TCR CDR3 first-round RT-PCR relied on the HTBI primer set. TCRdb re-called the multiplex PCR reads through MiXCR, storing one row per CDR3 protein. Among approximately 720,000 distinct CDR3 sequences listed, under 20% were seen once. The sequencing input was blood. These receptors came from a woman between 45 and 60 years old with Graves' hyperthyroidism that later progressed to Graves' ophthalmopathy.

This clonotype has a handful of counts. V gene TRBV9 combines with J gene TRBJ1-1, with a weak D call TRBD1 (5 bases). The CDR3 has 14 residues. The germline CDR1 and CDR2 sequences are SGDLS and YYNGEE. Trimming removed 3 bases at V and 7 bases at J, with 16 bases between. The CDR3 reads CASSADPGTGEAFF. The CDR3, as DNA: TGTGCCAGCAGCGCAGACCCCGGGACGGGTGAAGCTTTCTTT. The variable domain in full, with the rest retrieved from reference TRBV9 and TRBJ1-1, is DSGVTQTPKHLITATGQRVTLRCSPRSGDLSVYWYQQSLDQGLQFLIQYYNGEERAKGNILERFSAQQFPDLHSELNLSSLELGDSALYFCASSADPGTGEAFFGQGTRLTVV.

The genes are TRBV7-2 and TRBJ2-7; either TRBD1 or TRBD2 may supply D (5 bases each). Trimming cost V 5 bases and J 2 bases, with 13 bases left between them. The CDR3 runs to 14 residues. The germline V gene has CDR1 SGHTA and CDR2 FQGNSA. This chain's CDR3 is CASSTGGGTYEQYF. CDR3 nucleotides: TGTGCCAGCAGCACCGGTGGGGGAACCTACGAGCAGTACTTC.

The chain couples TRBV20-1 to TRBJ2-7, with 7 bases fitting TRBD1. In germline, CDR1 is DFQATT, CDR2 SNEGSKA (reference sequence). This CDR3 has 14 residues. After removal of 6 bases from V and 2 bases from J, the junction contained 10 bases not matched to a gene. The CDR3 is CSATTGKGTYEQYF. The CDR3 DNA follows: TGCAGTGCAACGACAGGGAAGGGAACCTACGAGCAGTACTTC.

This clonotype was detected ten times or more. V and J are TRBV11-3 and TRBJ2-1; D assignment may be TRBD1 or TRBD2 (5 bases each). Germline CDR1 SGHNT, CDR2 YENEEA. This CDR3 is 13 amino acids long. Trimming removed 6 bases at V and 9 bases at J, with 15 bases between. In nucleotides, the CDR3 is TGTGCCAGCAGTTCAAGGGGACGCGGTGAGCAGTTCTTC. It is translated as CASSSRGRGEQFF. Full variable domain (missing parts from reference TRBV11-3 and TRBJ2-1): EAGVVQSPRYKIIEKKQPVAFWCNPISGHNTLYWYLQNLGQGPELLIRYENEEAVDDSQLPKDRFSAERLKGVDSTLKIQPAELGDSAVYLCASSSRGRGEQFFGPGTRLTVL.

CDR3 region: CASRSGGAVNNEQFF. In nucleotides, the CDR3 is TGTGCCAGCAGGAGCGGGGGGGCCGTAAACAATGAGCAGTTCTTC. The chain uses TRBV11-1 and TRBJ2-1, with 10 bases lining up with TRBD2. CDR3 length: 15 amino acids. The V segment lost 6 bases and the J segment 5 bases; nucleotides outside the gene matches: 7. Germline loops: CDR1 SGHAT, CDR2 FQDESV (reference sequence).

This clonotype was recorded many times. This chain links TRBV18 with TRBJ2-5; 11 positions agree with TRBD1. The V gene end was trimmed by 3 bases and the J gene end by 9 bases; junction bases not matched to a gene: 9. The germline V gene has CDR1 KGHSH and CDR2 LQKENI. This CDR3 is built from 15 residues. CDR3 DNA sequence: TGTGCCAGCTCACCGCGGGACAGGGGGAGTAAGGCCCAGTACTTC. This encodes CASSPRDRGSKAQYF. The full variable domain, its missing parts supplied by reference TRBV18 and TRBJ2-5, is NAGVMQNPRHLVRRRGQEARLRCSPMKGHSHVYWYRQLPEEGLKFMVYLQKENIIDESGMPKERFSAEFPKEGPSILRIQQVVRGDSAAYFCASSPRDRGSKAQYFGPGTRLLVL.

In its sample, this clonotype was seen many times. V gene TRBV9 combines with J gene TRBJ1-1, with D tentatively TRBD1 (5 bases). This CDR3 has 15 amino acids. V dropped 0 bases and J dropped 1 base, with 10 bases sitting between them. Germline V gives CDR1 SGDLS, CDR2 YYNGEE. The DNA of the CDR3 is TGTGCCAGCAGCGTAGTTCAGGGCCCGAACACTGAAGCTTTCTTT. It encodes CASSVVQGPNTEAFF.

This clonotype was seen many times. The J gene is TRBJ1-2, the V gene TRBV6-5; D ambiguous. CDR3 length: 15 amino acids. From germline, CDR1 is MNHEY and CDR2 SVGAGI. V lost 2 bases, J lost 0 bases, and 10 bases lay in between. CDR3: CASSYAQAANYGYTF. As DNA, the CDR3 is TGTGCCAGCAGTTACGCCCAGGCGGCTAACTATGGCTACACCTTC.

The CDR3 sequence is CSAREPVGGNQPQHF. Here the CDR3 DNA reads TGCAGTGCTAGAGAACCGGTTGGGGGAAATCAGCCCCAGCATTTT. The rearrangement links TRBV20-1 to TRBJ1-5; a weak D match, TRBD1 (5 bases). V lost 0 bases and J 4 bases, leaving 13 bases between the germline ends. Germline CDR1 reads DFQATT; CDR2 reads SNEGSKA (reference sequence). The CDR3 runs to 15 residues.

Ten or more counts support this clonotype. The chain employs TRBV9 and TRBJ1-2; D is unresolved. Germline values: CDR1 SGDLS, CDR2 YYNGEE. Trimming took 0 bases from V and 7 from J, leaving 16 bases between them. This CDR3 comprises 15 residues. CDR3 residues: CASSVGPQAGIGYTF. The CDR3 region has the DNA TGTGCCAGCAGCGTAGGTCCCCAGGCGGGGATTGGCTACACCTTC.

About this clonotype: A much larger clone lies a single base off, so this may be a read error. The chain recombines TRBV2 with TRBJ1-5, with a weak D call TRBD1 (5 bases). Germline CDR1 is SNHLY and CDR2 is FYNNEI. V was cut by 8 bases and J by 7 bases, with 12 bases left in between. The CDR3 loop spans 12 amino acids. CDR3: CASHDSEQPQHF. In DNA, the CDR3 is TGTGCCAGCCACGACAGCGAACAGCCCCAGCATTTT.

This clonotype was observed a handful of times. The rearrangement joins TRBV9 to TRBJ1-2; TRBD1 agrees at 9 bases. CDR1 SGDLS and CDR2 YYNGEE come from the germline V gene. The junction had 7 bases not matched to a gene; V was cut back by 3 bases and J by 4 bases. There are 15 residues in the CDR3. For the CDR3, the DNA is TGTGCCAGCAGCGCGGGGACAGGGAGAGTCTATGGCTACACCTTC. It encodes CASSAGTGRVYGYTF.

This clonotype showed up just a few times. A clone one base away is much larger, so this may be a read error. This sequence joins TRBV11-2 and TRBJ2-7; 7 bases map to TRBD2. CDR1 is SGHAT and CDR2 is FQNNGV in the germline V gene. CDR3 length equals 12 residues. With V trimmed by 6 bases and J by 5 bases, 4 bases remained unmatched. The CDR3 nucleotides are TGTGCCAGCAGTCGGACTAGAAACGAGCAGTACTTC. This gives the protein CASSRTRNEQYF.

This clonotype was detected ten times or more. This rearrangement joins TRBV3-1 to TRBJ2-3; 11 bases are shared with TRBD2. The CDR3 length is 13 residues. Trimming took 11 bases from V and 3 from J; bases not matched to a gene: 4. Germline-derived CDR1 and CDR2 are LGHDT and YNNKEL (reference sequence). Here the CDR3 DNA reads TGTGCCTCACTAGCGGGGGATACAGATACGCAGTATTTT. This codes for CASLAGDTDTQYF.